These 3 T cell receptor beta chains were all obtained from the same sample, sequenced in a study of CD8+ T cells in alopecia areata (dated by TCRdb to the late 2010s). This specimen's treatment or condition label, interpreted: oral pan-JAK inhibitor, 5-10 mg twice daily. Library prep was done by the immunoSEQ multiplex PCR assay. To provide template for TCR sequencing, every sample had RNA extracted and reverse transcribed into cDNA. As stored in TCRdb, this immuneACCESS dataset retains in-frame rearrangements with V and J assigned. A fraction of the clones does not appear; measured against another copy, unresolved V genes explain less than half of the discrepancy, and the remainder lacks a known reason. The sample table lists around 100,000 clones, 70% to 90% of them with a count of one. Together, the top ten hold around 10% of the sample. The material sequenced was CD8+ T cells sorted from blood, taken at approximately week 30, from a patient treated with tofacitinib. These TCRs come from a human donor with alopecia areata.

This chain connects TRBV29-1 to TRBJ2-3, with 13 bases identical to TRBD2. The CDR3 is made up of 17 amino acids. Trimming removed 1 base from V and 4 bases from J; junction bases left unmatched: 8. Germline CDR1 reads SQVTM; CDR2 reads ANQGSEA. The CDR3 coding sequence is TGCAGCGTTGAAGGGGCATGGGGACTAGCGGGACCAGATACGCAGTATTTT. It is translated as CSVEGAWGLAGPDTQYF.

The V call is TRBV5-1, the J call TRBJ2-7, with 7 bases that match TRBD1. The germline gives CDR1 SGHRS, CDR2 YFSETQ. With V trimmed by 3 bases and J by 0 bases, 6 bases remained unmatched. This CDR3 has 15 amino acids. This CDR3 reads CASSSGTASSYEQYF. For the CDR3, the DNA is TGCGCCAGCAGCTCCGGGACAGCGAGCTCCTACGAGCAGTACTTC.

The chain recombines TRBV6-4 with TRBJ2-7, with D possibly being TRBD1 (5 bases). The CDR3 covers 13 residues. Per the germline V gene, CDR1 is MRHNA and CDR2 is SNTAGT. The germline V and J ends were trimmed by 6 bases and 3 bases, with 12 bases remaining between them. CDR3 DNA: TGTGCCAGCAGAGACACAGGTTTCTACGAGCAGTACTTC. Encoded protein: CASRDTGFYEQYF.